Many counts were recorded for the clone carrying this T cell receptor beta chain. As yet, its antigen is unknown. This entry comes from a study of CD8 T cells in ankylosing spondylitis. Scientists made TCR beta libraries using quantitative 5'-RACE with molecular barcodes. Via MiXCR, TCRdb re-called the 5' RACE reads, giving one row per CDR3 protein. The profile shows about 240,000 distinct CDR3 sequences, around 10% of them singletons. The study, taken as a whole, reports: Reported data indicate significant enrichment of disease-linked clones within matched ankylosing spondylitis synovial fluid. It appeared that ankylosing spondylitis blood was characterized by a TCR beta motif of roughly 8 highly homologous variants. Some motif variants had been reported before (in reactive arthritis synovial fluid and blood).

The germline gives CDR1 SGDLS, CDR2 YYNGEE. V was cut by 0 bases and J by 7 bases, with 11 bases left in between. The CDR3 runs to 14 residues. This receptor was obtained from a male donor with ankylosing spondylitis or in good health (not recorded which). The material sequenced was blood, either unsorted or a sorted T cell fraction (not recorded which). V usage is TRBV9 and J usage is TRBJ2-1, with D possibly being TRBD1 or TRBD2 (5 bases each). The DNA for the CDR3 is TGTGCCAGCAGCGTAGGAGGGACCAGGAATGAGCAGTTCTTC. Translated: CASSVGGTRNEQFF.